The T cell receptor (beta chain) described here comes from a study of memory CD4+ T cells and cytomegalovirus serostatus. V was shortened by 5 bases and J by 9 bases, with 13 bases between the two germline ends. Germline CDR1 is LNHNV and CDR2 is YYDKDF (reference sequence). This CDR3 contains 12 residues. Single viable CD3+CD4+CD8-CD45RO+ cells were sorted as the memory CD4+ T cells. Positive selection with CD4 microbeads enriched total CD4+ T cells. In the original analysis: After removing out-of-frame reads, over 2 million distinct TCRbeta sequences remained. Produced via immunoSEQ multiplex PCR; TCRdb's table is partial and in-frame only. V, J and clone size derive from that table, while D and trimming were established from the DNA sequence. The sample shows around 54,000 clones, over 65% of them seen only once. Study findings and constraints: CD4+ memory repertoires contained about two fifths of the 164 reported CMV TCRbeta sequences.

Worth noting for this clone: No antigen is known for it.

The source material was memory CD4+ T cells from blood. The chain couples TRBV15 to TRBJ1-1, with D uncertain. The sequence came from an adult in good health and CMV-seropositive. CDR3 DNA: TGTGCCACCAGCTCGTGGGAGGAACAAGCTTTCTTT. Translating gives CATSSWEEQAFF.